This T cell receptor beta chain was sequenced during a study of blood T cell repertoires in COVID-19. Overall study: The United States, Italy and Spain were the sources of the acute and convalescent COVID-19 samples. In each case, the material was cDNA or gDNA derived from T cells, B-cell-depleted T cells, or PBMCs.

Per the original methods: Cell counts per sample came from amplifying reference gene primers. Assay used: immunoSEQ multiplex PCR; TCRdb lists only in-frame clones, some missing. For V, J and clone size, that table is used; D and trimming come from the DNA. Of under 60,000 clones detected, approximately 89% appear once; the ten largest clones hold under 35%. V lost 6 bases, J lost 7 bases, and 24 bases lay in between. The CDR3 sequence is 16 residues long. CDR1 is MDHEN and CDR2 is SYDVKM in the germline V gene. The chain is built from TRBV28 and TRBJ1-2; TRBD1 might be the D (5 bases). Sequencing was performed on peripheral blood. The TCR sequence derives from a woman older than 75 with acute or convalescent COVID-19. This CDR3 reads CASSPHLGGAAVGYTF. DNA of the CDR3: TGTGCCAGCAGCCCGCACCTCGGAGGGGCTGCGGTTGGCTACACCTTC.